The rows below give T cell receptor beta chains drawn from one sample of a study of T cells in Graves' hyperthyroidism and ophthalmopathy. MiXCR, applied by TCRdb to the multiplex PCR reads, yields one record per CDR3 protein. The repertoire consists of roughly 750,000 distinct CDR3 sequences, with roughly 15% occurring once and the leading ten covering around 8.1%. Sequenced: blood. These TCRs come from a man aged 18-30 years with Graves' hyperthyroidism. The CDR3 runs from the conserved cysteine through the conserved F or W. Each record gives: J gene, clone size, V gene, D gene, CDR3 protein, CDR3 DNA. D genes are given only for firm matches. Expanded clones get a size class; other rows say once, few or many, or leave the size out.

j_gene: TRBJ2-2
abundance: many
v_gene: TRBV28
d_gene: -
CDR3aa: CASSETTGELFF
CDR3nt: TGTGCCAGCAGTGAGACAACCGGGGAGCTGTTTTTT

j_gene: TRBJ2-7
abundance: many
v_gene: TRBV2
d_gene: TRBD2
CDR3aa: CAITSGTPYEQYF
CDR3nt: TGTGCCATTACTAGCGGGACCCCCTACGAGCAGTACTTC

j_gene: TRBJ1-5
abundance: few
v_gene: TRBV4-1
d_gene: -
CDR3aa: CASSQKGSGDGNQPQHF
CDR3nt: TGCGCCAGCAGCCAAAAAGGATCCGGTGACGGCAATCAGCCCCAGCATTTT

j_gene: TRBJ2-7
abundance: -
v_gene: TRBV5-1
d_gene: TRBD2
CDR3aa: CASSLAASGGYEQYF
CDR3nt: TGCGCCAGCAGCTTGGCGGCTAGCGGAGGATACGAGCAGTACTTC

j_gene: TRBJ2-2
abundance: few
v_gene: TRBV6-2/TRBV6-3
d_gene: TRBD1
CDR3aa: CASSATGGSTGELFF
CDR3nt: TGTGCCAGCAGTGCTACAGGGGGGAGCACCGGGGAGCTGTTTTTT

j_gene: TRBJ2-6
abundance: -
v_gene: TRBV9
d_gene: -
CDR3aa: CASSGRAAGGYSGANVLTF
CDR3nt: TGTGCCAGCAGCGGGAGGGCAGCCGGAGGGTACTCTGGGGCCAACGTCCTGACTTTC

j_gene: TRBJ2-7
abundance: few
v_gene: TRBV7-6
d_gene: TRBD1
CDR3aa: CASSSGDRAASYEQYF
CDR3nt: TGTGCCAGCAGCTCAGGGGACAGGGCGGCATCCTACGAGCAGTACTTC

j_gene: TRBJ1-1
abundance: many
v_gene: TRBV28
d_gene: -
CDR3aa: CASSIPDRANTEAFF
CDR3nt: TGTGCCAGCAGTATCCCCGACAGAGCCAACACTGAAGCTTTCTTT

j_gene: TRBJ2-5
abundance: -
v_gene: TRBV6-1
d_gene: -
CDR3aa: CASSLSFVADRSRETQYF
CDR3nt: TGTGCCAGCAGTTTATCTTTCGTGGCGGACCGCTCCCGGGAGACCCAGTACTTC

j_gene: TRBJ1-5
abundance: many
v_gene: TRBV5-5
d_gene: TRBD1
CDR3aa: CASSHDRARQPQHF
CDR3nt: TGTGCCAGCAGCCACGACAGGGCGCGGCAGCCCCAGCATTTT

j_gene: TRBJ2-5
abundance: few
v_gene: TRBV24-1
d_gene: -
CDR3aa: CATSDPGTDEWTQYF
CDR3nt: TGTGCCACCAGTGACCCGGGGACCGATGAATGGACCCAGTACTTC

j_gene: TRBJ2-1
abundance: many
v_gene: TRBV18
d_gene: -
CDR3aa: CASSPVGGRYNEQFF
CDR3nt: TGTGCCAGCTCACCAGTCGGGGGCCGGTACAATGAGCAGTTCTTC

j_gene: TRBJ1-2
abundance: -
v_gene: TRBV20-1
d_gene: TRBD1
CDR3aa: CSATGGATNYGYTF
CDR3nt: TGCAGTGCTACAGGGGGGGCCACTAACTATGGCTACACCTTC

j_gene: TRBJ2-3
abundance: many
v_gene: TRBV29-1
d_gene: -
CDR3aa: CSVEGTSKSTDTQYF
CDR3nt: TGCAGCGTTGAAGGGACGTCTAAAAGCACAGATACGCAGTATTTT

j_gene: TRBJ2-3
abundance: many
v_gene: TRBV7-9
d_gene: TRBD2
CDR3aa: CAGRAGVSTDTQYF
CDR3nt: TGTGCTGGCCGAGCGGGAGTTAGCACAGATACGCAGTATTTT

j_gene: TRBJ2-1
abundance: few
v_gene: TRBV4-1
d_gene: -
CDR3aa: CASSPLTAGRNEQFF
CDR3nt: TGCGCCAGCAGCCCTTTGACCGCCGGGCGAAATGAGCAGTTCTTC

j_gene: TRBJ1-5
abundance: -
v_gene: TRBV6-1
d_gene: -
CDR3aa: CASSPGTTYQPQHF
CDR3nt: TGTGCCAGCAGTCCCGGGACAACTTATCAGCCCCAGCATTTT

j_gene: TRBJ2-7
abundance: few
v_gene: TRBV25-1
d_gene: TRBD2
CDR3aa: CASSGGLAVSSYEQYF
CDR3nt: TGTGCCAGCAGTGGGGGACTAGCGGTTAGCTCCTACGAGCAGTACTTC

j_gene: TRBJ2-5
abundance: few
v_gene: TRBV3-1
d_gene: -
CDR3aa: CASSQPGETQYF
CDR3nt: TGTGCCAGCAGCCAACCTGGGGAGACCCAGTACTTC

j_gene: TRBJ2-2
abundance: -
v_gene: TRBV6-1
d_gene: TRBD1
CDR3aa: CASRPSTGGFTGELFF
CDR3nt: TGTGCCAGCAGACCTTCGACAGGGGGGTTTACCGGGGAGCTGTTTTTT

j_gene: TRBJ2-7
abundance: many
v_gene: TRBV6-2/TRBV6-3
d_gene: TRBD2
CDR3aa: CASSYSPGLAGAYEQYF
CDR3nt: TGTGCCAGCAGTTACTCTCCCGGACTAGCGGGAGCATACGAGCAGTACTTC

j_gene: TRBJ2-7
abundance: many
v_gene: TRBV28
d_gene: TRBD2
CDR3aa: CASSYGTSGYEQYF
CDR3nt: TGTGCCAGCAGTTACGGGACTAGCGGCTACGAGCAGTACTTC

j_gene: TRBJ2-3
abundance: few
v_gene: TRBV28
d_gene: TRBD1
CDR3aa: CAIRHYRGHTDTQYF
CDR3nt: TGTGCCATCAGACATTACAGGGGGCATACAGATACGCAGTATTTT

j_gene: TRBJ2-1
abundance: many
v_gene: TRBV5-1
d_gene: -
CDR3aa: CASSGPWGYNEQFF
CDR3nt: TGCGCCAGCAGCGGCCCATGGGGCTACAATGAGCAGTTCTTC

j_gene: TRBJ1-5
abundance: -
v_gene: TRBV28
d_gene: -
CDR3aa: CASSPRGGRSNQPQHF
CDR3nt: TGTGCCAGCAGTCCCAGAGGCGGGAGAAGCAATCAGCCCCAGCATTTT

j_gene: TRBJ2-3
abundance: few
v_gene: TRBV6-2/TRBV6-3
d_gene: TRBD2
CDR3aa: CASSYSGSLPQYF
CDR3nt: TGTGCCAGCAGTTATAGCGGGAGTTTGCCGCAGTATTTT

j_gene: TRBJ2-2
abundance: few
v_gene: TRBV7-9
d_gene: TRBD2
CDR3aa: CASSFLGTSGTGELFF
CDR3nt: TGTGCCAGCAGCTTTTTAGGGACTAGCGGCACCGGGGAGCTGTTTTTT

j_gene: TRBJ2-5
abundance: many
v_gene: TRBV12-3/TRBV12-4
d_gene: -
CDR3aa: CASSFSDGGETQYF
CDR3nt: TGTGCCAGCAGTTTTAGCGATGGGGGGGAGACCCAGTACTTC

j_gene: TRBJ2-1
abundance: -
v_gene: TRBV7-7
d_gene: -
CDR3aa: CASSASFNNEQFF
CDR3nt: TGTGCTAGCAGCGCCAGCTTCAACAATGAGCAGTTCTTC

j_gene: TRBJ1-4
abundance: -
v_gene: TRBV7-9
d_gene: -
CDR3aa: CASSPSTGGNEKLFF
CDR3nt: TGTGCCAGCAGCCCGTCGACCGGGGGTAATGAAAAACTGTTTTTT

j_gene: TRBJ1-1
abundance: -
v_gene: TRBV29-1
d_gene: TRBD1
CDR3aa: CSGGRGRDTEAFF
CDR3nt: TGCAGCGGGGGAAGGGGGCGAGACACTGAAGCTTTCTTT

j_gene: TRBJ1-4
abundance: -
v_gene: TRBV12-3/TRBV12-4
d_gene: -
CDR3aa: CASSSGLGFGNNEKLFF
CDR3nt: TGTGCCAGCAGTTCAGGATTAGGGTTCGGCAATAATGAAAAACTGTTTTTT

j_gene: TRBJ2-3
abundance: few
v_gene: TRBV6-1
d_gene: -
CDR3aa: CASRVSPNAGDTQYF
CDR3nt: TGTGCCAGCAGGGTTAGCCCAAATGCCGGAGATACGCAGTATTTT

j_gene: TRBJ2-2
abundance: -
v_gene: TRBV7-2
d_gene: -
CDR3aa: CASSLWPPSHTGELFF
CDR3nt: TGTGCCAGCAGCTTATGGCCCCCATCCCACACCGGGGAGCTGTTTTTT

j_gene: TRBJ2-3
abundance: -
v_gene: TRBV13
d_gene: TRBD1
CDR3aa: CASSTGQGSDTQYF
CDR3nt: TGTGCCAGCAGCACTGGACAGGGTTCAGATACGCAGTATTTT

j_gene: TRBJ2-1
abundance: many
v_gene: TRBV2
d_gene: TRBD2
CDR3aa: CASSEAGTSGRRNEQFF
CDR3nt: TGTGCCAGCAGTGAAGCGGGGACTAGCGGGAGGCGCAATGAGCAGTTCTTC

j_gene: TRBJ2-7
abundance: many
v_gene: TRBV10-3
d_gene: TRBD2
CDR3aa: CAIGGDYKDEQYF
CDR3nt: TGTGCCATCGGAGGGGACTACAAGGACGAGCAGTACTTC

j_gene: TRBJ2-2
abundance: many
v_gene: TRBV7-3
d_gene: -
CDR3aa: CASSLSGDTGELFF
CDR3nt: TGTGCCAGCAGCTTATCAGGGGACACCGGGGAGCTGTTTTTT

j_gene: TRBJ2-1
abundance: many
v_gene: TRBV12-3/TRBV12-4
d_gene: -
CDR3aa: CASSLLHRTDFSNEQFF
CDR3nt: TGTGCCAGCAGTTTACTCCACAGGACAGATTTCTCCAATGAGCAGTTCTTC

j_gene: TRBJ2-1
abundance: -
v_gene: TRBV3-1
d_gene: -
CDR3aa: CASSYEGEQFF
CDR3nt: TGTGCCAGCAGCTATGAAGGTGAGCAGTTCTTC

j_gene: TRBJ2-3
abundance: few
v_gene: TRBV13
d_gene: TRBD2
CDR3aa: CASSVGGATDAQYF
CDR3nt: TGTGCCAGCAGCGTCGGGGGGGCCACGGATGCGCAGTATTTT

j_gene: TRBJ2-1
abundance: many
v_gene: TRBV2
d_gene: -
CDR3aa: CASSEVVAGEQFF
CDR3nt: TGTGCCAGCAGTGAAGTAGTGGCGGGTGAGCAGTTCTTC

j_gene: TRBJ2-7
abundance: many
v_gene: TRBV3-1
d_gene: TRBD2
CDR3aa: CASSHGLAGGFSYEQYF
CDR3nt: TGTGCCAGCAGCCACGGACTAGCGGGAGGTTTCTCCTACGAGCAGTACTTC

j_gene: TRBJ2-5
abundance: -
v_gene: TRBV7-2
d_gene: TRBD2
CDR3aa: CASSSGGLAETQYF
CDR3nt: TGTGCCAGCAGCTCCGGCGGACTAGCAGAGACCCAGTACTTC

j_gene: TRBJ2-5
abundance: -
v_gene: TRBV5-1
d_gene: -
CDR3aa: CASSFQLGGEKTQYF
CDR3nt: TGCGCCAGCAGCTTCCAATTAGGCGGGGAAAAGACCCAGTACTTC

j_gene: TRBJ1-6
abundance: -
v_gene: TRBV12-3/TRBV12-4
d_gene: TRBD1
CDR3aa: CASSAGTANSPLHF
CDR3nt: TGTGCCAGCAGTGCCGGGACAGCGAATTCACCCCTCCACTTT

j_gene: TRBJ1-5
abundance: many
v_gene: TRBV2
d_gene: TRBD1
CDR3aa: CASSGTGTGVNQPQHF
CDR3nt: TGTGCCAGCAGCGGAACCGGGACAGGGGTCAATCAGCCCCAGCATTTT

j_gene: TRBJ2-7
abundance: -
v_gene: TRBV13
d_gene: TRBD2
CDR3aa: CASSPGLGLAYEQYF
CDR3nt: TGTGCCAGCAGCCCCGGGCTGGGACTAGCCTACGAGCAGTACTTC

j_gene: TRBJ2-7
abundance: many
v_gene: TRBV28
d_gene: -
CDR3aa: CASIPTGTPYEQYF
CDR3nt: TGTGCCAGCATCCCGACAGGCACTCCCTACGAGCAGTACTTC

j_gene: TRBJ2-5
abundance: few
v_gene: TRBV25-1
d_gene: TRBD2
CDR3aa: CASSPSGPEETQYF
CDR3nt: TGTGCCAGCAGTCCTAGCGGTCCAGAAGAGACCCAGTACTTC